Listed here are 16 T cell receptor beta chains from one sample, sequenced in a study of T cells in Graves' hyperthyroidism and ophthalmopathy. Amplified TCR beta CDR3 regions derived from RNA transcripts. TCR CDR3 regions were first amplified by RT-PCR with HTBI primers. MiXCR was run by TCRdb on the multiplex PCR reads, yielding one entry per CDR3 protein. The data contain nearly 600,000 distinct CDR3 sequences, 12% to 15% of them seen just once; the ten biggest clones take up about 7%. The sequenced sample consisted of blood. The receptors originated from a woman between 18 and 30 years old with Graves' ophthalmopathy.

This clonotype was picked up many times. J is TRBJ1-1 and V is TRBV18; perhaps TRBD1 as D (5 bases). CDR1 and CDR2 from the germline V gene are KGHSH and LQKENI. This CDR3 spans 15 amino acids. Between the trimmed V and J ends, which lost 3 bases and 3 bases, there was a span of 14 bases. The CDR3 sequence is CASSPQGGGDTEAFF. In DNA, the CDR3 is TGTGCCAGCTCACCTCAGGGAGGTGGGGACACTGAAGCTTTCTTT.

This clonotype has just a few counts. V gene TRBV19 combines with J gene TRBJ1-4; 7 bases fit TRBD1. V was clipped by 6 bases and J by 3 bases; unmatched bases: 7. The germline V gene encodes CDR1 LNHDA and CDR2 SQIVND (reference sequence). This CDR3 has 15 amino acids. This CDR3 is CASSPAGGANEKLFF. The CDR3 region has the DNA TGTGCCAGTAGCCCCGCAGGGGGGGCTAATGAAAAACTGTTTTTT.

Points on this clonotype: This may arise from a read error, as a much more abundant clone is one base away. It is likely a read error, because the conserved phenylalanine at the end of the CDR3 is missing. The J gene is TRBJ2-7, the V gene TRBV24-1, with 9 bases that match TRBD1. Looked up from germline, CDR1 is KGHDR and CDR2 is SFDVKD. The CDR3 extends over 12 amino acids. The junction had 5 bases not matched to a gene; V was cut back by 7 bases and J by 8 bases. This CDR3 reads CATRSTGGKQYL. The DNA of the CDR3 is TGTGCCACCAGATCGACAGGGGGGAAGCAGTACCTC.

This clonotype was found many times. V and J are TRBV20-1 and TRBJ2-5; perhaps TRBD2 as D (5 bases). The CDR3 totals 20 residues. Germline loops: CDR1 DFQATT, CDR2 SNEGSKA (reference sequence). The V gene lost 4 bases and the J gene lost 5 bases, with 35 bases spanning the gap. The CDR3 sequence: CSATPGSYRTADQGGETQYF. CDR3 coding DNA: TGCAGTGCTACCCCTGGGTCATATCGAACAGCCGATCAAGGCGGGGAGACCCAGTACTTC.

This clonotype occurred many times. The chain combines TRBV6-6 with TRBJ2-1; a weak D match, TRBD2 (5 bases). Trimming stripped 0 bases from V and 8 bases from J, with 14 bases between. The CDR3 contains 15 residues. Germline lookup yields CDR1 MNHNY and CDR2 SVGAGI (reference sequence). The CDR3 coding sequence is TGTGCCAGCAGTTACTCAGTGGATCGGCGGGATGAGCAGTTCTTC. Amino acids: CASSYSVDRRDEQFF.

This clonotype was counted many times. The J gene is TRBJ1-2, the V gene TRBV6-1; TRBD1 might be the D (5 bases). V lost 5 bases and J 4 bases, leaving 20 bases between the germline ends. The germline V gene encodes CDR1 MNHNS and CDR2 SASEGT. This CDR3 has 16 residues. Written as DNA, the CDR3 is TGTGCCAGCAGTTTGCTGGGTTCTGAGAGGGGCTATGGCTACACCTTC. It is translated as CASSLLGSERGYGYTF.

The chain uses TRBV10-3 and TRBJ2-5, with TRBD1 matching over 9 bases. CDR1 and CDR2 (germline): ENHRY, SYGVKD. With 2 bases clipped from V and 2 bases from J, the junction kept 6 bases outside the gene matches. CDR3 size: 16 residues. In DNA form, the CDR3 reads TGTGCCATCAGTGAGCCGTCCGGGACAGGGCAAGAGACCCAGTACTTC. Translation gives CAISEPSGTGQETQYF.

This clonotype has just a few counts. The gene calls are TRBV9 and TRBJ2-7, with 7 bases that match TRBD1. The CDR3 loop spans 14 amino acids. Trimming cost V 3 bases and J 3 bases; bases outside gene matches: 6. Germline lookup yields CDR1 SGDLS and CDR2 YYNGEE. The CDR3, as DNA: TGTGCCAGCAGCGGAAAGACAGGGAGCTACGAGCAGTACTTC. Its translation: CASSGKTGSYEQYF.

The CDR3 sequence is CAISEGRGNTEAFF. In nucleotides, the CDR3 is TGTGCCATCAGTGAGGGTAGGGGGAACACTGAAGCTTTCTTT. This chain joins TRBV10-3 and TRBJ1-1, with D possibly matching TRBD1 (5 bases). The CDR3 contains 14 residues. Germline-derived CDR1 and CDR2 are ENHRY and SYGVKD. The germline V and J ends were trimmed by 2 bases and 1 base, with 8 bases remaining between them.

This clonotype appeared many times. J is TRBJ2-1 and V is TRBV20-1, with 9 nucleotides matching TRBD2. This CDR3 region has 13 residues. CDR1 is DFQATT and CDR2 is SNEGSKA in the germline V gene (reference sequence). In DNA, the CDR3 is TGCAGACCAGCGGGAGGCTCCTACAATGAGCAGTTCTTC. Translated, it gives CRPAGGSYNEQFF.

The rearrangement links TRBV5-6 to TRBJ2-6; maybe TRBD2 (5 bases). This CDR3 has 15 residues. The germline V and J ends were trimmed by 4 bases and 3 bases, with 11 bases remaining between them. The germline V gene encodes CDR1 SGHDT and CDR2 YYEEEE. CDR3 protein: CASSPTSVGANVLTF. The CDR3 DNA reads as TGTGCCAGCAGCCCTACTAGTGTTGGGGCCAACGTCCTGACTTTC.

There are many counts of this clonotype. The V gene is TRBV28, the J gene TRBJ1-6; 7 bases are shared with TRBD1. The junction had 10 bases not matched to a gene; V was cut back by 7 bases and J by 7 bases. The CDR3 totals 15 residues. Germline V gene lookup returns CDR1 MDHEN and CDR2 SYDVKM. In DNA form, the CDR3 reads TGTGCCAGCATAAACTCGAGGGGGCTCAATTCACCCCTCCACTTT. As protein: CASINSRGLNSPLHF.

This clonotype has only one observation. The chain employs TRBV6-1 and TRBJ2-1, with 13 bases that match TRBD2. With V trimmed by 5 bases and J by 9 bases, 7 bases remained unmatched. CDR3 length: 15 amino acids. The germline gives CDR1 MNHNS, CDR2 SASEGT. The CDR3 sequence: CASSPRLAGGGEQFF. The CDR3 DNA sequence: TGTGCCAGCAGTCCCCGACTAGCGGGAGGCGGTGAGCAGTTCTTC.

This clonotype was counted ten times or more. CDR3 coding DNA: TGTGCCAGCACTCGGACGGCGAGCTCCTACGAGCAGTACTTC. It codes for CASTRTASSYEQYF. The rearrangement uses TRBV2 and TRBJ2-7; D unclear. The CDR3 has 14 amino acids. Germline V CDR1 and CDR2: SNHLY, FYNNEI. Deletions cut 7 bases from V and 0 bases from J, with 13 bases between.

This clonotype was recorded at least ten times. The chain employs TRBV6-1 and TRBJ2-7; 7 bases match TRBD2. V dropped 4 bases and J dropped 3; count of bases not matched to a gene: 3. The CDR3 covers 13 residues. The germline gives CDR1 MNHNS, CDR2 SASEGT. The CDR3 loop reads CASSGSGDYEQYF. The CDR3 nucleotides read TGTGCCAGCAGTGGAAGCGGGGACTACGAGCAGTACTTC.

This clonotype was seen many times. The chain is built from TRBV29-1 and TRBJ2-5; 9 positions agree with TRBD1. The J segment lost 5 bases and the V segment lost 2 bases, leaving 9 bases of the junction unmatched. The CDR3 is made up of 15 amino acids. Germline values: CDR1 SQVTM, CDR2 ANQGSEA. CDR3 sequence: CSVELATGGRETQYF. CDR3 coding DNA: TGCAGCGTTGAATTAGCAACAGGGGGCAGGGAGACCCAGTACTTC.